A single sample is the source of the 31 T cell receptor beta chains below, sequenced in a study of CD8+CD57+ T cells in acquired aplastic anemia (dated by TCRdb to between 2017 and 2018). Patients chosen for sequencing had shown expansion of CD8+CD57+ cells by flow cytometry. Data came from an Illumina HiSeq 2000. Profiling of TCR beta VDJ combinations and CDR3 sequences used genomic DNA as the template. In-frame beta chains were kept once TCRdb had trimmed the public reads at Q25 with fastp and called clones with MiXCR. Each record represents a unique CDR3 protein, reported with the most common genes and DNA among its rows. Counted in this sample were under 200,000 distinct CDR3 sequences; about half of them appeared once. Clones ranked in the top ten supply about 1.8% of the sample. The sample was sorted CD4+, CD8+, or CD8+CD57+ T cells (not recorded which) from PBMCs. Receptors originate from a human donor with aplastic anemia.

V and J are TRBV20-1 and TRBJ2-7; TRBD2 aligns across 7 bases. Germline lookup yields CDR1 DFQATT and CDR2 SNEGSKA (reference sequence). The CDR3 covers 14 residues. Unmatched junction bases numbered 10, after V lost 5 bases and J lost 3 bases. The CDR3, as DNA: TGCAGTGCTTCAAAGCTGGGGGGGAGCTACGAGCAGTACTTC. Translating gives CSASKLGGSYEQYF.

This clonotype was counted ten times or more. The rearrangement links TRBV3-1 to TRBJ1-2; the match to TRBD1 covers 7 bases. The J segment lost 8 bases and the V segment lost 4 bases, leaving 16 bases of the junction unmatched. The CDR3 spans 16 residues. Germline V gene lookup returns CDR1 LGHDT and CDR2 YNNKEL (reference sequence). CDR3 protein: CASSRLPPEGQRGYTF. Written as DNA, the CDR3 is TGTGCCAGCAGCCGCCTGCCGCCGGAGGGACAGCGAGGCTACACCTTC. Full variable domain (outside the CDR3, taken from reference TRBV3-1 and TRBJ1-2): DTAVSQTPKYLVTQMGNDKSIKCEQNLGHDTMYWYKQDSKKFLKIMFSYNNKELIINETVPNRFSPKSPDKAHLNLHINSLELGDSAVYFCASSRLPPEGQRGYTFGSGTRLTVV.

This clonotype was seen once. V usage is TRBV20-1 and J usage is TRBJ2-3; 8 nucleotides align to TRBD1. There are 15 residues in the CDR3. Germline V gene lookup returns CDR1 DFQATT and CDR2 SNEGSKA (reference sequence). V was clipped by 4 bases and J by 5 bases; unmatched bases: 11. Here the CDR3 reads CSAILAGGRIDTQYF. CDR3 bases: TGCAGTGCTATTTTGGCAGGGGGCAGGATAGATACGCAGTATTTT.

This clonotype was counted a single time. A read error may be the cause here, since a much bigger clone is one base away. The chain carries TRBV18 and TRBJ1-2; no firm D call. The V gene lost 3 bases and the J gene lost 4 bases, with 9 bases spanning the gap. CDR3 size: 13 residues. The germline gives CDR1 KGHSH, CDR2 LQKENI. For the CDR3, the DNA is TGTGCCAGCTCACCGGTCAGGTCCTATGGCTACACCTTC. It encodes CASSPVRSYGYTF. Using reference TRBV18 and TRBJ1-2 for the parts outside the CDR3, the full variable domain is NAGVMQNPRHLVRRRGQEARLRCSPMKGHSHVYWYRQLPEEGLKFMVYLQKENIIDESGMPKERFSAEFPKEGPSILRIQQVVRGDSAAYFCASSPVRSYGYTFGSGTRLTVV.

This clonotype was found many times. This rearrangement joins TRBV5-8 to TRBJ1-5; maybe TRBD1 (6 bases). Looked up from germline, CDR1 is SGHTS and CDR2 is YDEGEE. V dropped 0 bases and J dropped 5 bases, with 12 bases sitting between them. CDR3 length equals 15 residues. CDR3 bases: TGTGCCAGCAGCTTGGTTTCGGGGGCCTATCAGCCCCAGCATTTT. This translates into CASSLVSGAYQPQHF.

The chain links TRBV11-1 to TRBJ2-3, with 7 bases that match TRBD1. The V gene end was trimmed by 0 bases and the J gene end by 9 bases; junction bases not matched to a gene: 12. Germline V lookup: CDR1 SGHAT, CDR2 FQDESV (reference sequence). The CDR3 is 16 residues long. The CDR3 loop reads CASSLATGALARTQYF. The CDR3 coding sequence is TGTGCCAGCAGCTTAGCCACAGGGGCCCTAGCAAGGACGCAGTATTTT.

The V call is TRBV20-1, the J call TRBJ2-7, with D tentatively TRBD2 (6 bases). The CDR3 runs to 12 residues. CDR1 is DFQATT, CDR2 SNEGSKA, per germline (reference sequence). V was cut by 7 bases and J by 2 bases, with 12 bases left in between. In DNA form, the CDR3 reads TGCAGTGGATTGGAGGGTGCCTACGAGCAGTACTTC. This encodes CSGLEGAYEQYF.

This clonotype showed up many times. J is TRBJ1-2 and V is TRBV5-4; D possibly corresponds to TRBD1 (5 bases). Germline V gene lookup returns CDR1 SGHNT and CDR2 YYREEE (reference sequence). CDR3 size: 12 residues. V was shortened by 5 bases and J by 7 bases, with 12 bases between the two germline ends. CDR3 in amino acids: CASSPIGGGYTF. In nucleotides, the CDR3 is TGTGCCAGCAGTCCTATCGGGGGTGGCTACACCTTC.

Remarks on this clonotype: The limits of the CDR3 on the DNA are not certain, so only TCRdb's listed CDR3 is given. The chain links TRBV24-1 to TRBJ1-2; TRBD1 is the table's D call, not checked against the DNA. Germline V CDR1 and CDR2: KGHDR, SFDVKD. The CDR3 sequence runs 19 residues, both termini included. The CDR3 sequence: CATSDFCASSYSQGNGYTF.

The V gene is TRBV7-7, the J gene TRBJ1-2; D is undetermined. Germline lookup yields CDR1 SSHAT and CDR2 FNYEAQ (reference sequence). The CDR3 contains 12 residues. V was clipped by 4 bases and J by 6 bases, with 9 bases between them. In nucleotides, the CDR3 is TGTGCCAGCAGCTCCGGGATTCATGGCTACACCTTC. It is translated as CASSSGIHGYTF.

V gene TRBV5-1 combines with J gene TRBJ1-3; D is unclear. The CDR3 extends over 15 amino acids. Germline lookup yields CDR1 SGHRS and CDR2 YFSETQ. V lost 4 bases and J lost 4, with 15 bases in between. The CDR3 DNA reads TGCGCCAGCAGCCCGGGCCCGGGTGGCGGAAACACCATATATTTT. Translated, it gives CASSPGPGGGNTIYF. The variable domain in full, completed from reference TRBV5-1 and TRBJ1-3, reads KAGVTQTPRYLIKTRGQQVTLSCSPISGHRSVSWYQQTPGQGLQFLFEYFSETQRNKGNFPGRFSGRQFSNSRSEMNVSTLELGDSALYLCASSPGPGGGNTIYFGEGSWLTVV.

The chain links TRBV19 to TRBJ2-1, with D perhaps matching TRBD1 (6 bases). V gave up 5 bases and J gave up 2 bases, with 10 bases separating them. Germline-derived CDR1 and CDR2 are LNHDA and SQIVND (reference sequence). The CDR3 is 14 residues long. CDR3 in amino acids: CASSSQGTYNEQFF. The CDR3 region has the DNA TGTGCCAGTAGTTCCCAGGGGACCTACAATGAGCAGTTCTTC.

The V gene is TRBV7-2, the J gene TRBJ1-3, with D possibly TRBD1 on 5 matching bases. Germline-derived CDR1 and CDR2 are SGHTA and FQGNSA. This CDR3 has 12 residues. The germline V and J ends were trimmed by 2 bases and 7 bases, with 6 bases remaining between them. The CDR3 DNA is TGTGCCAGCAGCTTATACAGGAACACCATATATTTT. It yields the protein CASSLYRNTIYF.

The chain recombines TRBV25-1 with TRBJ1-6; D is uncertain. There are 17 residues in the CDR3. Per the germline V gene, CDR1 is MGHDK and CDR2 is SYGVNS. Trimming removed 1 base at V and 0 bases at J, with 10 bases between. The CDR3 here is CASSELEGSSYNSPLHF. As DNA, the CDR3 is TGTGCCAGCAGTGAATTGGAGGGTAGCTCCTATAATTCACCCCTCCACTTT.

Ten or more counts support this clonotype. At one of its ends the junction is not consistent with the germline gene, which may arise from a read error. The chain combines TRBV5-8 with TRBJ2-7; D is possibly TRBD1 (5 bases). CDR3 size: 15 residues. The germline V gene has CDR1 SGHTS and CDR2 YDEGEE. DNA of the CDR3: TGTGCCAGCAGTTTGGGTGGTCCCAACGACAGCGAGCAGTACTTC. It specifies CASSLGGPNDSEQYF.

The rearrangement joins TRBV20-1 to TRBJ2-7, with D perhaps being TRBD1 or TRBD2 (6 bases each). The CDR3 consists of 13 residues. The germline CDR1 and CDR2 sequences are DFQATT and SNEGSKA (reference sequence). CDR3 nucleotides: TGCAGCTTGCTGGGGGGACAAGCCTACGAGCAGTACTTC. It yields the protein CSLLGGQAYEQYF.

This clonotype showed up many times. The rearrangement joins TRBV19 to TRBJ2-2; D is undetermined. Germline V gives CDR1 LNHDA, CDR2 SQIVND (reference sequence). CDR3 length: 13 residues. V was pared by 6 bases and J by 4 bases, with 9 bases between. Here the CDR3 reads CASREKLTGELFF. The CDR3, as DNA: TGTGCCAGTAGGGAAAAGCTCACCGGGGAGCTGTTTTTT.

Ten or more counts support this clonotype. This chain's CDR3 is CASSLEQSSAQYF. CDR3 coding DNA: TGTGCCAGCAGCTTAGAACAGTCTTCGGCGCAGTACTTC. The chain is built from TRBV7-3 and TRBJ2-7; D is unclear. Germline V lookup: CDR1 SGHTA, CDR2 FQGTGA. Trimming took off 2 bases at V and 9 bases at J, with 14 bases between the two ends. The CDR3 loop spans 13 amino acids. Looking up the rest from reference TRBV7-3 and TRBJ2-7 gives the full variable domain: GAGVSQTPSNKVTEKGKYVELRCDPISGHTALYWYRQSLGQGPEFLIYFQGTGAADDSGLPNDRFFAVRPEGSVSTLKIQRTERGDSAVYLCASSLEQSSAQYFGPGTRLTVT.

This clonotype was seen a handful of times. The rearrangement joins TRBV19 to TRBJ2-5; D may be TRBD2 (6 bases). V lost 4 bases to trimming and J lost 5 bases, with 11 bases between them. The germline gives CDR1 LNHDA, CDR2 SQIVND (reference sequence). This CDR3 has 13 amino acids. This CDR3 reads CASSTEGGETQYF. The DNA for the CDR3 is TGTGCCAGTAGTACGGAGGGTGGCGAGACCCAGTACTTC.

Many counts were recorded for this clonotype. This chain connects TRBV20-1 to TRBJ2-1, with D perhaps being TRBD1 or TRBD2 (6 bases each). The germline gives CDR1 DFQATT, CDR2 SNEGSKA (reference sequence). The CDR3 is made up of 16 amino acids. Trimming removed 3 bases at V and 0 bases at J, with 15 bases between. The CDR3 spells CSARRGAGSSYNEQFF. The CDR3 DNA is TGCAGTGCTAGGAGGGGGGCAGGTAGCTCCTACAATGAGCAGTTCTTC.

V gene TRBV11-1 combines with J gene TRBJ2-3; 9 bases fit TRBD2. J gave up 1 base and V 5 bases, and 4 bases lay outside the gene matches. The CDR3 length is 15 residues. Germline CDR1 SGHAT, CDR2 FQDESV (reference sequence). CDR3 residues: CASSQPSGGTDTQYF. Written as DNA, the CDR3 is TGTGCCAGCAGCCAACCTAGCGGGGGCACAGATACGCAGTATTTT.

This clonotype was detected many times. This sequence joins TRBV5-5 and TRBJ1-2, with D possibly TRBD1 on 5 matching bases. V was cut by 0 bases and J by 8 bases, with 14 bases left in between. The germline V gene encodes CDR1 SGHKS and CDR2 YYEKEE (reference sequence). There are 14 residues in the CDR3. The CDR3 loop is CASSLAVGGEGYTF. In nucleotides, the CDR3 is TGTGCCAGCAGCTTGGCCGTCGGGGGGGAGGGCTACACCTTC.

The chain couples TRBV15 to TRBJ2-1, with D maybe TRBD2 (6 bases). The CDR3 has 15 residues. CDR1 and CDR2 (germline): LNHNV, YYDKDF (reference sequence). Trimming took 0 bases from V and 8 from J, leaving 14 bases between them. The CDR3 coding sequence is TGTGCCACCAGCAGAGATAGCGGCCCCTTCGATGAGCAGTTCTTC. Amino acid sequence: CATSRDSGPFDEQFF.

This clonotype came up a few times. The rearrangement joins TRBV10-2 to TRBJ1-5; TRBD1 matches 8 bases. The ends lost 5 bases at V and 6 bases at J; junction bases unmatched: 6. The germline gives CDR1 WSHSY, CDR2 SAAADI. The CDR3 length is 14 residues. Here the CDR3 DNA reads TGCGCCAGCAGTAATCAGGGGGCAATTCAGCCCCAGCATTTT. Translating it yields CASSNQGAIQPQHF.

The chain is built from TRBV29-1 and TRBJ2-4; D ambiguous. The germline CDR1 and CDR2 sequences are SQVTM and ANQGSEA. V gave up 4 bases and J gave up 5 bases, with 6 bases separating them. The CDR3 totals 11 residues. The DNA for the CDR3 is TGCAGCGTTGGACGGGAAAACATTCAGTACTTC. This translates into CSVGRENIQYF.

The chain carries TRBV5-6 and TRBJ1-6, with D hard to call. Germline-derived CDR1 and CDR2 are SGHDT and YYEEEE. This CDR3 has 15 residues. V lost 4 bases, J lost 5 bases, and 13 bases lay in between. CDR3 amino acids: CASSDRISHNSPLHF. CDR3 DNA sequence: TGTGCCAGCAGCGATCGGATTTCCCATAATTCACCCCTCCACTTT.

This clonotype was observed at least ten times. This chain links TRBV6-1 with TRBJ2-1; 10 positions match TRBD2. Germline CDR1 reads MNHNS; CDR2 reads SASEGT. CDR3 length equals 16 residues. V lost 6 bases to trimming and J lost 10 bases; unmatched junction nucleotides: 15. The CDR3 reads CASSGKAGGPMGEQFF. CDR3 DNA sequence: TGTGCCAGCAGCGGCAAAGCGGGGGGGCCTATGGGCGAGCAGTTCTTC.

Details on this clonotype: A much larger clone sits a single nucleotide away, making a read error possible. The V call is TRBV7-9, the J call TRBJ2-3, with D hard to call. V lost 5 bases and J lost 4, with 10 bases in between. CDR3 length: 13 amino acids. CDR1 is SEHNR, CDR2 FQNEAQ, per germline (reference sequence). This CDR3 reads CASSRGPPDTQYF. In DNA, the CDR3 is TGTGCCAGCAGCCGAGGACCCCCAGATACGCAGTATTTT.

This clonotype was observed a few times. CDR3 DNA: TGTGCCTGGGGACAGCTCACCGGGGAGCTGTTTTTT. It encodes CAWGQLTGELFF. The chain employs TRBV30 and TRBJ2-2, with D possibly being TRBD1 (6 bases). Germline CDR1 GTSNPN, CDR2 SVGIG (reference sequence). V was clipped by 5 bases and J by 4 bases, with 8 bases between them. The CDR3 spans 12 residues.

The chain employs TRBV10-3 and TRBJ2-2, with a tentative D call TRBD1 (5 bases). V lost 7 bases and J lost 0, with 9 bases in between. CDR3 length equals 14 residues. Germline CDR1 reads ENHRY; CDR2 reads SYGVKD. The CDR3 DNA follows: TGTGCCATCACCGTGACAGCGAACACCGGGGAGCTGTTTTTT. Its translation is CAITVTANTGELFF.

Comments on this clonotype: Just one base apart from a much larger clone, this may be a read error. In DNA form, the CDR3 reads TGTGCCAACAGCTTGGGGACAGCGGGCACCGGGGAGCTGTTTTTT. Encoded protein: CANSLGTAGTGELFF. The V and J genes are TRBV5-5 and TRBJ2-2; a weak D match, TRBD1 (7 bases). The CDR3 consists of 15 residues. CDR1 and CDR2 from the germline V gene are SGHKS and YYEKEE (reference sequence). The whole variable domain, filled in from reference TRBV5-5 and TRBJ2-2, reads DAGVTQSPTHLIKTRGQQVTLRCSPISGHKSVSWYQQVLGQGPQFIFQYYEKEERGRGNFPDRFSARQFPNYSSELNVNALLLGDSALYLCANSLGTAGTGELFFGEGSRLTVL.